Each of the 15 T cell receptor beta chains below was sequenced from the same sample in a study of blood T cell repertoires in COVID-19. Sequencing was performed with immunoSEQ multiplex PCR; in TCRdb, only in-frame clones are kept and a portion is missing. Of 150,000 to 200,000 clones listed, approximately 74% are singletons. Sequencing input: peripheral blood. These receptors came from a woman of 80 years or more with acute or convalescent COVID-19.

This clone was counted only a few times. CDR3 DNA: TGTGCCAGCTCGGACAGAAATCAGCCCCAGCATTTT. Translated: CASSDRNQPQHF. This chain uses TRBV28 with TRBJ1-5; a possible D gene is TRBD1 (6 bases). In germline, CDR1 is MDHEN, CDR2 SYDVKM. Trimming cost V 8 bases and J 4 bases, with 9 bases left between them. This CDR3 comprises 12 residues.

The DNA of the CDR3 is TGTGCCAGCAGCCAATTCCGACTAGCGGACAACAATGAGCAGTTCTTC. Residues: CASSQFRLADNNEQFF. The rearrangement links TRBV14 to TRBJ2-1; 9 bases are shared with TRBD2. The germline V gene has CDR1 SGHDN and CDR2 FVKESK. The J segment lost 5 bases and the V segment lost 2 bases, leaving 7 bases of the junction unmatched. The CDR3 length is 16 residues.

A single count supports this clone. The CDR3 nucleotides are TGTGCCAGCAGCTTCGGGGTCAACTATGGCTACACCTTC. It encodes CASSFGVNYGYTF. J is TRBJ1-2 and V is TRBV7-9; no clear D. Trimming removed 3 bases at V and 2 bases at J, with 7 bases between. Per the germline V gene, CDR1 is SEHNR and CDR2 is FQNEAQ (reference sequence). The CDR3 contains 13 residues. The entire variable domain, with the rest obtained from reference TRBV7-9 and TRBJ1-2, is as follows: DTGVSQNPRHKITKRGQNVTFRCDPISEHNRLYWYRQTLGQGPEFLTYFQNEAQLEKSRLLSDRFSAERPKGSFSTLEIQRTEQGDSAMYLCASSFGVNYGYTFGSGTRLTVV.

CDR3 nucleotides: TGTGCCAGCAGTCCAAGGGACAGCACCTACGAGCAGTACTTC. This gives the protein CASSPRDSTYEQYF. The chain uses TRBV27 and TRBJ2-7, with 7 nucleotides matching TRBD1. The length of the CDR3 is 14 residues. From germline, CDR1 is MNHEY and CDR2 SMNVEV (reference sequence). J lost 2 bases, V lost 5 bases, and 6 bases had no gene match.

The V call is TRBV11-2, the J call TRBJ2-2; 16 bases fit TRBD2. Germline V CDR1 and CDR2: SGHAT, FQNNGV. This CDR3 spans 17 amino acids. The V gene end was trimmed by 5 bases and the J gene end by 7 bases; junction bases not matched to a gene: 7. The CDR3 DNA sequence: TGTGCCAGCAGCGCGGGACTAGCGGGAGGGCCGATCGGGGAGCTGTTTTTT. It encodes CASSAGLAGGPIGELFF.

This clone is a singleton in its sample. The V and J genes are TRBV12-3 or TRBV12-4 and TRBJ1-6; D may be TRBD1 (6 bases). Trimming cost V 4 bases and J 11 bases, with 12 bases left between them. This CDR3 spans 13 amino acids. The CDR3 region is CASSWNRDPPLHF. The CDR3 DNA is TGTGCCAGCAGTTGGAACAGGGATCCACCCCTCCACTTT.

This chain links TRBV25-1 with TRBJ2-3; TRBD1 matches 8 bases. Looked up from germline, CDR1 is MGHDK and CDR2 is SYGVNS. The trim removed 2 bases at V and 6 bases at J, leaving 10 bases unmatched. This CDR3 comprises 16 residues. Here the CDR3 reads CASSEDRDRIRDTQYF. The CDR3 nucleotides are TGTGCCAGCAGTGAAGACCGGGACAGGATTCGGGATACGCAGTATTTT.

The chain couples TRBV30 to TRBJ2-5; 8 nucleotides line up with TRBD2. Germline CDR1 is GTSNPN and CDR2 is SVGIG (reference sequence). J lost 6 bases, V lost 0 bases, and 3 bases had no gene match. The CDR3 loop spans 13 amino acids. CDR3 in amino acids: CAWSVRGGQTQYF. CDR3 nucleotide sequence: TGTGCCTGGAGTGTACGGGGGGGACAGACCCAGTACTTC.

V usage is TRBV18 and J usage is TRBJ1-2, with 10 bases matching TRBD1. With 3 bases clipped from V and 4 bases from J, the junction kept 8 bases outside the gene matches. CDR1 and CDR2 from the germline V gene are KGHSH and LQKENI. This CDR3 contains 16 residues. CDR3 DNA sequence: TGTGCCAGCTCACCTTTAGGACAGGGGGTGACCTATGGCTACACCTTC. This sequence encodes CASSPLGQGVTYGYTF.

The chain combines TRBV9 with TRBJ2-5, with 9 bases that match TRBD1. The V gene's germline CDR1 is SGDLS and CDR2 YYNGEE. Germline trimming cut 4 bases from V and 5 bases from J; bases unmatched to any gene: 9. The CDR3 has 15 residues. CDR3 in DNA: TGTGCCAGCAGCAAGGACAGGGGCGGGTGGGAGACCCAGTACTTC. Translated: CASSKDRGGWETQYF. Full variable domain (remainder filled in from reference TRBV9 and TRBJ2-5): DSGVTQTPKHLITATGQRVTLRCSPRSGDLSVYWYQQSLDQGLQFLIQYYNGEERAKGNILERFSAQQFPDLHSELNLSSLELGDSALYFCASSKDRGGWETQYFGPGTRLLVL.

This chain connects TRBV19 to TRBJ2-2, with TRBD1 identical over 8 bases. Germline CDR1 reads LNHDA; CDR2 reads SQIVND (reference sequence). This CDR3 contains 15 residues. V lost 5 bases to trimming and J lost 4 bases; unmatched junction nucleotides: 6. As DNA, the CDR3 is TGTGCCAGTAGTGACCCAGGACAGGGCACCGGGGAGCTGTTTTTT. Translated, it gives CASSDPGQGTGELFF.

This chain uses TRBV5-1 with TRBJ2-5, with D perhaps TRBD2 (5 bases). The V end lost 0 bases, the J end lost 5 bases, and 11 bases lay between the germline ends. The CDR3 consists of 14 residues. CDR1 is SGHRS, CDR2 YFSETQ, per germline. For the CDR3, the DNA is TGCGCCAGCAGCTTGGCCGCGGGTTTGGAGACCCAGTACTTC. It yields the protein CASSLAAGLETQYF.

This clone was found a few times. The chain has TRBV10-1 and TRBJ2-7; D is perhaps TRBD2 (6 bases). This CDR3 is 14 amino acids long. Germline CDR1 WNHNN, CDR2 SYGVQD (reference sequence). The ends were cut back, 1 base at V and 9 bases at J, with 16 bases in the middle. The CDR3 coding sequence is TGCGCCAGCAGTGAGTTCGGTAGCGGTACGGGGCAGTACTTC. This codes for CASSEFGSGTGQYF.

The J gene is TRBJ1-5, the V gene TRBV28; D ambiguous. The CDR3 totals 14 residues. V dropped 3 bases and J dropped 11 bases, with 17 bases sitting between them. The germline V gene encodes CDR1 MDHEN and CDR2 SYDVKM. The CDR3 region is CASSFRKVQRAQHF. CDR3 nucleotide sequence: TGTGCCAGCAGTTTCAGAAAGGTCCAGCGGGCCCAGCATTTT. Filled out from reference TRBV28 and TRBJ1-5, the complete variable domain reads DVKVTQSSRYLVKRTGEKVFLECVQDMDHENMFWYRQDPGLGLRLIYFSYDVKMKEKGDIPEGYSVSREKKERFSLILESASTNQTSMYLCASSFRKVQRAQHFGDGTRLSIL.

The rearrangement uses TRBV5-1 and TRBJ2-7; D not certain. Germline V lookup: CDR1 SGHRS, CDR2 YFSETQ. CDR3 length: 19 amino acids. V lost 2 bases and J 0 bases, leaving 24 bases between the germline ends. CDR3: CASSLTLQYGDYSSYEQYF. The CDR3 DNA is TGCGCCAGCAGCTTAACCCTACAGTACGGCGATTACTCCTCCTACGAGCAGTACTTC.